This T cell receptor beta chain is from a study of OX40 agonist ivuxolimab in advanced cancers. Background on the study: Dosing consisted of intravenous ivuxolimab at 0.01 to 10 mg/kg every 2 weeks. Partial responses were observed in three patients, of whom one had hepatocellular carcinoma and two had cutaneous melanoma.

Study conclusions and caveats: Clonal expansion was seen in CD4+ and CD8+ blood T cells by week 6 at 0.1 to 3.0 mg/kg. Researchers report that CD8+ T cells had, on average, more expanded clones than CD4+.

The CDR3 spans 15 residues. Germline CDR1 reads SGHTA; CDR2 reads FQGTGA. The J segment lost 6 bases and the V segment lost 5 bases, leaving 12 bases of the junction unmatched. Some clones are missing from TCRdb's copy, which holds only in-frame ones; the method was immunoSEQ multiplex PCR. Of more than 85,000 clones in the sample, around 85% were seen once. A word on this clone: Its antigen is not identified.

The clonotype was recovered from an adult with an advanced solid tumor such as melanoma, head and neck, liver or kidney cancer. V is TRBV7-3 and J is TRBJ1-2, with 7 bases lining up with TRBD1. The source was CD4+ or CD8+ T cells sorted from blood, collected in a trial of the OX40 agonist ivuxolimab. The CDR3 DNA follows: TGTGCCAGCAGCCCGACCTTTGGACAGGAGGATGGCTACACCTTC. Translation gives CASSPTFGQEDGYTF.